This TCR beta chain was identified in a study of cytomegalovirus exposure and HLA in healthy donors. PCR used 60 Vbeta primers and 13 Jbeta primers. Generated by immunoSEQ multiplex PCR, the TCRdb table keeps only in-frame clones and is missing some. This sample carries about 180,000 clones, 80% of them seen once, and the ten largest clones take approximately 2%. CDR1 and CDR2 (germline): MNHNS, SASEGT. The CDR3 contains 12 residues. V lost 4 bases, J lost 7 bases, and 10 bases lay in between. The chain recombines TRBV6-1 with TRBJ1-1, with a weak D call TRBD1 (6 bases). The source of this sequence is a woman aged 30 to 39 in good health and CMV-seronegative. Sequencing was performed on PBMCs. CDR3 DNA sequence: TGTGCCAGCAGTGCTGACAGGAGTGAAGCTTTCTTT. It translates to CASSADRSEAFF.